Included here is one TCR beta chain sequence, with context. These data belong to a study of T cell changes during pregnancy in multiple sclerosis. Assay used: immunoSEQ multiplex PCR; TCRdb lists only in-frame clones, some missing. The profile covers about 51,000 clones, with approximately 94% appearing a single time and approximately 0.59% taken by the ten largest. The sample consisted of CD4+ T cells from peripheral blood mononuclear cells, taken in the second trimester of pregnancy. The source of this sequence is a female donor with multiple sclerosis, enrolled in a pregnancy study.

CDR3 loop: CASSQDRRIAGASSTDTQYF. For the CDR3, the DNA is TGTGCCAGCAGCCAAGATCGGAGGATAGCGGGGGCCTCTAGCACAGATACGCAGTATTTT. The J gene is TRBJ2-3, the V gene TRBV4-2, with 9 nucleotides matching TRBD2. Germline loops: CDR1 LGHNA, CDR2 YNFKEQ. The CDR3 has 20 amino acids. V trimming: 0 bases; J trimming: 0 bases; junction bases outside the gene matches: 13.